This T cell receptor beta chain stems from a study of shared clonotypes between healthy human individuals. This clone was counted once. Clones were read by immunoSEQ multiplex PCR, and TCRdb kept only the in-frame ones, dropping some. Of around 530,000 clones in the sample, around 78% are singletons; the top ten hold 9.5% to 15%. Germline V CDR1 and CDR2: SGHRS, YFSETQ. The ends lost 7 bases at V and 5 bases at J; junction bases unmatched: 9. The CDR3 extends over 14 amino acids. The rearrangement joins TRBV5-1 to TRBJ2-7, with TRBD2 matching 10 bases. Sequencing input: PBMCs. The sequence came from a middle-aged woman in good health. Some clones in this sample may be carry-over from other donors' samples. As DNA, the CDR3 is TGCGCCAGCCGCCGATCTAGCGGGAGTAACGAGCAGTACTTC. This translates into CASRRSSGSNEQYF.